The 24 T cell receptor beta chains listed next were all sequenced from one sample in a study of blood T cells in healthy people across ages. Alongside a J-beta primer mix, a sample-barcoded 5' primer served in a second PCR lasting roughly 7 to 11 cycles. TCRdb reprocessed the 5' RACE reads with MiXCR, giving one entry per CDR3 protein. The data show around 700,000 distinct CDR3 sequences, roughly 25% seen once. This sample also appeared in a second study, on T cells of mothers and their children.

The sample consisted of blood. These TCRs come from a boy younger than 18 in good health.

This clonotype was seen more than once but under ten times. V gene TRBV6-5 combines with J gene TRBJ2-3; TRBD2 agrees at 7 bases. CDR1 MNHEY and CDR2 SVGAGI come from the germline V gene. This CDR3 comprises 14 residues. J was trimmed by 6 bases and V by 5 bases; bases with no gene match: 8. CDR3 sequence reads: CASSRQRDGDTQYF. The CDR3 DNA sequence: TGTGCCAGCAGTCGTCAGCGGGATGGGGATACGCAGTATTTT.

The sample holds a few counts of this clonotype. This chain connects TRBV12-3 or TRBV12-4 to TRBJ2-7; 10 bases map to TRBD2. The CDR3 has 16 amino acids. After removal of 6 bases from V and 2 bases from J, the junction contained 10 bases not matched to a gene. CDR3 sequence reads: CASRLFSSGGTYEQYF. The CDR3 coding sequence is TGTGCCAGCAGACTATTTTCTAGCGGGGGCACCTACGAGCAGTACTTC.

A few counts support this clonotype. The V and J genes are TRBV6-5 and TRBJ2-7, with 7 bases identical to TRBD1. The CDR3 contains 14 residues. Germline assignment: CDR1 MNHEY and CDR2 SVGAGI. Unmatched junction bases numbered 8, after V lost 4 bases and J lost 5 bases. This CDR3 reads CASSLKQGRNEQYF. The CDR3 DNA follows: TGTGCCAGCAGTTTAAAACAGGGGAGAAACGAGCAGTACTTC.

This clonotype showed up just a few times. V usage is TRBV4-1 and J usage is TRBJ2-3, with unresolved D. Trimming took 1 base from V and 0 from J, leaving 17 bases between them. CDR1 and CDR2 from the germline V gene are MGHRA and YSYEKL. The CDR3 loop spans 18 amino acids. The CDR3: CASSQVIGSYHSTDTQYF. CDR3 DNA: TGCGCCAGCAGCCAAGTAATAGGGTCTTATCATAGCACAGATACGCAGTATTTT.

This sequence joins TRBV20-1 and TRBJ2-1; 9 bases are shared with TRBD2. Trimming removed 4 bases from V and 2 bases from J; junction bases left unmatched: 6. This CDR3 is 15 amino acids long. CDR1 DFQATT and CDR2 SNEGSKA come from the germline V gene (reference sequence). This chain's CDR3 is CSATQGLAAYNEQFF. The CDR3 DNA sequence: TGCAGTGCTACCCAGGGACTAGCAGCCTACAATGAGCAGTTCTTC.

This chain links TRBV20-1 with TRBJ2-7, with D possibly called TRBD1 or TRBD2 (5 bases each). CDR3 length: 12 amino acids. Germline CDR1 reads DFQATT; CDR2 reads SNEGSKA (reference sequence). V lost 0 bases to trimming and J lost 6 bases, with 9 bases between them. As DNA, the CDR3 is TGCAGTGCTAGAGAGGGACCCGGCGAGCAGTACTTC. Its translation is CSAREGPGEQYF.

This chain links TRBV12-3 or TRBV12-4 with TRBJ1-2; D gene uncertain. Trimming removed 7 bases at V and 2 bases at J, with 8 bases between. The CDR3 contains 12 residues. CDR3 sequence reads: CASTVRNYGYTF. The CDR3 bases are TGTGCCAGCACGGTACGGAACTATGGCTACACCTTC.

Only a few counts were recorded for this clonotype. CDR3 coding DNA: TGTGCCAGCAGTCTGGGACATCCCGGCCGGGAGCAGTACTTC. Translating it yields CASSLGHPGREQYF. The chain joins TRBV6-5 to TRBJ2-5; TRBD1 or TRBD2 may be the D gene (6 bases each). V lost 5 bases, J lost 11 bases, and 21 bases lay in between. CDR3 length equals 14 residues. The V gene's germline CDR1 is MNHEY and CDR2 SVGAGI.

This clonotype was counted only a few times. The chain joins TRBV7-9 to TRBJ2-1, with D perhaps assigned TRBD1 or TRBD2 (6 bases each). CDR3 length equals 13 residues. Trimming took 1 base from V and 8 from J, leaving 9 bases between them. Germline values: CDR1 SEHNR, CDR2 FQNEAQ (reference sequence). The CDR3 protein is CASSLVGGDEQFF. The CDR3 region has the DNA TGTGCCAGCAGCTTAGTGGGGGGCGATGAGCAGTTCTTC. Full variable domain (rest looked up from reference TRBV7-9 and TRBJ2-1): DTGVSQNPRHKITKRGQNVTFRCDPISEHNRLYWYRQTLGQGPEFLTYFQNEAQLEKSRLLSDRFSAERPKGSFSTLEIQRTEQGDSAMYLCASSLVGGDEQFFGPGTRLTVL.

The CDR3 loop is CASSGIPGGTEAFF. In DNA, the CDR3 is TGTGCCAGCAGTGGAATCCCCGGAGGTACTGAAGCTTTCTTT. The chain couples TRBV6-1 to TRBJ1-1; unclear D gene. CDR1 and CDR2 (germline): MNHNS, SASEGT. CDR3 size: 14 residues. V was clipped by 4 bases and J by 5 bases, with 14 bases between them.

This clonotype was counted only a few times. The chain joins TRBV5-4 to TRBJ2-4; a possible D gene is TRBD1 (6 bases). V dropped 2 bases and J dropped 7 bases, with 40 bases sitting between them. The CDR3 covers 23 residues. CDR1 and CDR2 (germline): SGHNT, YYREEE (reference sequence). CDR3 nucleotide sequence: TGTGCCAGCAGCTTATTATTCGCAGGGGATTATACCAAAACCATGGTGGGCGGCAACATTCAGTACTTC. Translation gives CASSLLFAGDYTKTMVGGNIQYF.

The J gene is TRBJ1-5, the V gene TRBV6-6, with 9 bases matching TRBD1. This CDR3 contains 15 residues. Germline CDR1 is MNHNY and CDR2 is SVGAGI (reference sequence). Here the CDR3 DNA reads TGTGCGGTGACAGGGGGGTCATATAGCAATCAGCCCCAGCATTTT. Translation: CAVTGGSYSNQPQHF.

The chain employs TRBV20-1 and TRBJ2-7; unclear D gene. V shed 5 bases and J shed 5 bases, with 22 bases lying between them. Germline V lookup: CDR1 DFQATT, CDR2 SNEGSKA (reference sequence). The CDR3 extends over 15 amino acids. CDR3 nucleotides: TGCAGTGCTCTCACCCCCGGTACAAATCGGGACGAGCAGTACTTC. This gives the protein CSALTPGTNRDEQYF.

J is TRBJ2-3 and V is TRBV2; the D gene is possibly TRBD1 (6 bases). V was cut by 5 bases and J by 8 bases, with 11 bases left in between. Germline CDR1 reads SNHLY; CDR2 reads FYNNEI. The CDR3 runs to 12 residues. The CDR3 protein is CASSRDMITQYF. CDR3 bases: TGTGCCAGCAGTCGGGACATGATTACGCAGTATTTT.

The table lists this clonotype with a few counts. This chain uses TRBV11-2 with TRBJ1-2; a possible D gene is TRBD1 (5 bases). The germline CDR1 and CDR2 sequences are SGHAT and FQNNGV. Trimming removed 5 bases from V and 1 base from J, with 11 bases in between. There are 14 residues in the CDR3. The CDR3 DNA is TGTGCCAGCAGCATGGGACTAGATAACTATGGCTACACCTTC. Its translation: CASSMGLDNYGYTF.

This clonotype was detected only a few times. The chain joins TRBV20-1 to TRBJ1-4, with D possibly being TRBD1 (5 bases). Trimming pared 3 bases from V and 3 bases from J, leaving 14 bases between. The CDR3 extends over 15 amino acids. The germline V gene encodes CDR1 DFQATT and CDR2 SNEGSKA (reference sequence). The DNA of the CDR3 is TGCAGTGCTAGCCGAATTGACAGCCCTAATGAAAAACTGTTTTTT. Protein: CSASRIDSPNEKLFF.

The chain is built from TRBV4-3 and TRBJ2-1, with D perhaps TRBD2 (5 bases). CDR1 and CDR2 (germline): LGHNA, YSLEER. This CDR3 is built from 15 residues. Trimming took off 0 bases at V and 2 bases at J, with 8 bases between the two ends. CDR3 sequence (DNA): TGCGCCAGCAGCCAAGATTCCGGGACCTACAATGAGCAGTTCTTC. Its protein product is CASSQDSGTYNEQFF.

The sample holds a few counts of this clonotype. The chain has TRBV5-1 and TRBJ2-5; D uncertain. Trimming took off 4 bases at V and 4 bases at J, with 17 bases between the two ends. CDR1 is SGHRS and CDR2 is YFSETQ in the germline V gene. There are 15 residues in the CDR3. CDR3 bases: TGCGCCAGCAGCCGGGCAGGTGTCGTCTTAGAGACCCAGTACTTC. This encodes CASSRAGVVLETQYF. Variable domain in full (rest from reference TRBV5-1 and TRBJ2-5): KAGVTQTPRYLIKTRGQQVTLSCSPISGHRSVSWYQQTPGQGLQFLFEYFSETQRNKGNFPGRFSGRQFSNSRSEMNVSTLELGDSALYLCASSRAGVVLETQYFGPGTRLLVL.

The chain employs TRBV7-2 and TRBJ1-2; the match to TRBD1 covers 7 bases. V lost 5 bases, J lost 0 bases, and 6 bases stayed unmatched. The CDR3 sequence is 15 residues long. CDR1 and CDR2 from the germline V gene are SGHTA and FQGNSA. This chain's CDR3 is CASSMGTVTNYGYTF. The CDR3 nucleotides read TGTGCCAGCAGCATGGGGACAGTAACTAACTATGGCTACACCTTC.

The rearrangement uses TRBV3-1 and TRBJ2-7; the match to TRBD2 covers 8 bases. This CDR3 comprises 16 residues. The germline V gene has CDR1 LGHDT and CDR2 YNNKEL (reference sequence). The junction had 4 bases not matched to a gene; V was cut back by 0 bases and J by 0 bases. The CDR3 region has the DNA TGTGCCAGCAGCCAAGATAGCGGGACCCCCTCCTACGAGCAGTACTTC. Translating gives CASSQDSGTPSYEQYF.

This clonotype was seen once. The rearrangement uses TRBV20-1 and TRBJ2-3; the match to TRBD2 covers 7 bases. Germline V gene data show CDR1 as DFQATT and CDR2 as SNEGSKA (reference sequence). V lost 1 base and J lost 0; bases outside the gene matches: 10. The CDR3 runs to 17 residues. As DNA, the CDR3 is TGCAGTGCTAGAGGCGCGGGCGGGGGTAAAAGCACAGATACGCAGTATTTT. Amino acid sequence: CSARGAGGGKSTDTQYF.

The rearrangement uses TRBV4-1 and TRBJ2-3; 8 bases map to TRBD2. CDR3 size: 16 residues. J lost 5 bases, V lost 1 base, and 8 bases had no gene match. The germline gives CDR1 MGHRA, CDR2 YSYEKL. The CDR3 reads CASSQAVNSGKDTQYF. The CDR3 nucleotides are TGCGCCAGCAGCCAAGCGGTAAATAGCGGGAAAGATACGCAGTATTTT.

The chain recombines TRBV10-3 with TRBJ2-7; 8 positions match TRBD1. V trimming: 8 bases; J trimming: 2 bases; junction bases outside the gene matches: 8. The CDR3 spans 14 residues. The germline V gene encodes CDR1 ENHRY and CDR2 SYGVKD. The CDR3 is CAIGSGQGAYEQYF. The CDR3 region has the DNA TGTGCCATCGGCTCCGGACAGGGAGCCTACGAGCAGTACTTC.

The genes are TRBV3-1 and TRBJ2-5; TRBD1 is a possible D gene (6 bases). Germline lookup yields CDR1 LGHDT and CDR2 YNNKEL (reference sequence). The CDR3 covers 16 residues. V was pared by 7 bases and J by 2 bases, with 20 bases between. CDR3 sequence reads: CASTPRDTGMQETQYF. CDR3 DNA: TGTGCCAGCACTCCCAGAGATACAGGGATGCAAGAGACCCAGTACTTC.